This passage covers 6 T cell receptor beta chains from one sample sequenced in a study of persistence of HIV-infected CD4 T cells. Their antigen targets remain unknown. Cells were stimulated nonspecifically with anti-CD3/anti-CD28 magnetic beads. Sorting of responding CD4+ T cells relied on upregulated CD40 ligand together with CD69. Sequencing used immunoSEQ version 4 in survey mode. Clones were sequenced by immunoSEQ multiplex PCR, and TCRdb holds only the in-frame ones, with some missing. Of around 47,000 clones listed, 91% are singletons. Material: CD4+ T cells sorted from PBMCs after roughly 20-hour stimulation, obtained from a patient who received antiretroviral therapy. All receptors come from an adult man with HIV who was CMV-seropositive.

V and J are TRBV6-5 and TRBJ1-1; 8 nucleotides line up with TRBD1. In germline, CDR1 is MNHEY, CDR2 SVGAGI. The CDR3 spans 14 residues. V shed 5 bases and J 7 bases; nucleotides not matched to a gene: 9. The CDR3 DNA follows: TGTGCCAGCAGTAGCTGGACAGGGTTTAATGAAGCTTTCTTT. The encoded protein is CASSSWTGFNEAFF.

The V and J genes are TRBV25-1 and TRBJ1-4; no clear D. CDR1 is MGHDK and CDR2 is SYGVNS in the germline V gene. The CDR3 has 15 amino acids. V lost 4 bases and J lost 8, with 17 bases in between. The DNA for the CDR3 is TGTGCCAGCAGTGGAGACGGATCGGGGAGAGAAAAACTGTTTTTT. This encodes CASSGDGSGREKLFF.

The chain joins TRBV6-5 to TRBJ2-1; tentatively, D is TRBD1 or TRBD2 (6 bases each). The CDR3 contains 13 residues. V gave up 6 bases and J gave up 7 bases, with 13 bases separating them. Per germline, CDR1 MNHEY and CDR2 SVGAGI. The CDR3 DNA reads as TGTGCCAGCAGCAGGCAAGGGGGGAATGAGCAGTTCTTC. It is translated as CASSRQGGNEQFF.

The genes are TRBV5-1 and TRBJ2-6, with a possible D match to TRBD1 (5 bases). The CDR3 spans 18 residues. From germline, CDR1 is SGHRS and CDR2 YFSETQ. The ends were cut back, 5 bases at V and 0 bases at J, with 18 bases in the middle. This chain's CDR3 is CASRKTTDFSSGANVLTF. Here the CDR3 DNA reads TGCGCCAGCAGAAAGACGACAGATTTTAGCTCTGGGGCCAACGTCCTGACTTTC.

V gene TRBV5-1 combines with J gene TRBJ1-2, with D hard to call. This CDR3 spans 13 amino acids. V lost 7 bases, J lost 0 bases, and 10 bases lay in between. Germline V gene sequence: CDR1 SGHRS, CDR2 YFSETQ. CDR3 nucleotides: TGCGCCAGCGGTATTACAGCTAACTATGGCTACACCTTC. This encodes CASGITANYGYTF.

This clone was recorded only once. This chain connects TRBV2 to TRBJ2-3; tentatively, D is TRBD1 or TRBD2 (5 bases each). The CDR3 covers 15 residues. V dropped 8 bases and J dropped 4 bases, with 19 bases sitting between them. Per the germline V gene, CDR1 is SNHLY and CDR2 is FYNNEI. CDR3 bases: TGTGCCAGCCTTCGGGGCCTCAGGGACGCAGATACGCAGTATTTT. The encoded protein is CASLRGLRDADTQYF.